The clone carrying this TCR beta chain has a single count. This sample is part of a study of Ad26.COV2.S vaccination and SARS-CoV-2 variants. The repertoire was sequenced with immunoSEQ multiplex PCR; TCRdb's copy has only in-frame clones and lacks some. The sample includes some 480,000 clones, roughly 89% of them seen just once. The CDR3 is made up of 14 amino acids. The germline V gene has CDR1 SEHNR and CDR2 FQNEAQ (reference sequence). V lost 3 bases, J lost 5 bases, and 11 bases lay in between. Sample treatment: around 19 received Ad26.COV2.S at low or high dose, single or two shots; roughly 5 received placebo; per-sample allocation not given. All samples were drawn on day 63, counting from the first vaccine or placebo injection.

V usage is TRBV7-9 and J usage is TRBJ2-1; D gene ambiguous. This sample comprised peripheral blood, obtained in a trial of Ad26.COV2.S vaccine versus placebo. The receptor comes from a person between 18 and 65 years old who received the Ad26.COV2.S COVID-19 vaccine or a placebo. The CDR3 bases are TGTGCCAGCAGCTTCGGGCAGAACGACAATGAGCAGTTCTTC. Amino acids: CASSFGQNDNEQFF. The full variable domain, rest sourced from reference TRBV7-9 and TRBJ2-1, is DTGVSQNPRHKITKRGQNVTFRCDPISEHNRLYWYRQTLGQGPEFLTYFQNEAQLEKSRLLSDRFSAERPKGSFSTLEIQRTEQGDSAMYLCASSFGQNDNEQFFGPGTRLTVL.